This T cell receptor (beta chain) was observed in a study of T cell responses to AZD1222 COVID-19 vaccine. Study conclusions and caveats: No repertoire was sampled before or during the peak T cell response, only after it. Donors in the cohort were predominantly white British and more often female, and clonal diversity was possibly underestimated. CD4 TCRs linked to vaccination spanned spike, dominating at 160-218 and 743-854.

Turning to this clone: What it recognizes is unknown.

Second-dose recipients at about 4 or about 12 weeks were treated as one pooled group. The V end lost 6 bases, the J end lost 4 bases, and 8 bases lay between the germline ends. CDR3 length: 12 residues. CDR1 SNHLY and CDR2 FYNNEI come from the germline V gene. TCRdb's table, derived via immunoSEQ multiplex PCR, lists solely in-frame clones and lacks some. The sample carries some 84,000 clones, approximately 90% recorded once. The sequence came from an adult who received the AZD1222 COVID-19 vaccine. This chain links TRBV2 with TRBJ2-3, with TRBD1 as a possible D gene (6 bases). Sequencing was performed on peripheral blood, taken 28 days after the second AZD1222 dose. The CDR3 DNA sequence: TGTGCCAGCAGAGACAGGTCAGATACGCAGTATTTT. Residues: CASRDRSDTQYF.